The 20 T cell receptor beta chains presented below share a single source sample, sequenced in a study of blood T cell repertoires in COVID-19 (dated by TCRdb to 2018 to 2020). To prepare the library, the immunoSEQ multiplex PCR assay was applied. Entries here come from immuneACCESS through TCRdb and include only in-frame sequences with V and J called. Some clones fail to appear in such tables; in the studies checked, an unresolved V gene covers under half of the shortfall, and the cause of the remainder is unknown. The sample table holds some 100,000 clones, of which just under 95% were seen once. The top ten clones comprise more than 5.5% of the sample. Sequences were obtained from peripheral blood. These receptors all come from a man between 65 and 85 years old with acute or convalescent COVID-19.

Here the CDR3 reads CSASPPMTVYYGYTF. As DNA, the CDR3 is TGCAGTGCTAGTCCCCCTATGACAGTTTACTATGGCTACACCTTC. This sequence joins TRBV20-1 and TRBJ1-2, with a tentative D call TRBD1 (5 bases). This CDR3 contains 15 residues. Looked up from germline, CDR1 is DFQATT and CDR2 is SNEGSKA (reference sequence). Deletions cut 3 bases from V and 3 bases from J, with 17 bases between.

This clone was seen once. This chain connects TRBV7-9 to TRBJ1-2, with TRBD1 matching 8 bases. The length of the CDR3 is 13 residues. Germline-derived CDR1 and CDR2 are SEHNR and FQNEAQ (reference sequence). The ends lost 2 bases at V and 6 bases at J; junction bases unmatched: 2. Here the CDR3 reads CASSLTTGDGYTF. The CDR3 DNA sequence: TGTGCCAGCAGCTTAACGACAGGGGATGGCTACACCTTC. The entire variable domain, with the rest obtained from reference TRBV7-9 and TRBJ1-2, is as follows: DTGVSQNPRHKITKRGQNVTFRCDPISEHNRLYWYRQTLGQGPEFLTYFQNEAQLEKSRLLSDRFSAERPKGSFSTLEIQRTEQGDSAMYLCASSLTTGDGYTFGSGTRLTVV.

V and J are TRBV28 and TRBJ2-7, with 7 bases aligning to TRBD1. CDR3 length equals 15 residues. Germline loops: CDR1 MDHEN, CDR2 SYDVKM. V shed 3 bases, J shed 3 bases, and the junction held 8 bases outside the gene matches. CDR3 amino acids: CASSFLRPGGYEQYF. The CDR3 DNA reads TGTGCCAGCAGTTTTCTTCGGCCAGGGGGCTACGAGCAGTACTTC. Looking up the rest from reference TRBV28 and TRBJ2-7 gives the full variable domain: DVKVTQSSRYLVKRTGEKVFLECVQDMDHENMFWYRQDPGLGLRLIYFSYDVKMKEKGDIPEGYSVSREKKERFSLILESASTNQTSMYLCASSFLRPGGYEQYFGPGTRLTVT.

The CDR3 sequence: CASSLLGGPQPQHF. The CDR3 bases are TGTGCCAGTAGCCTTTTGGGGGGTCCTCAGCCCCAGCATTTT. This chain links TRBV19 with TRBJ1-5, with a weak D call TRBD1 (5 bases). The germline V and J ends were trimmed by 6 bases and 6 bases, with 15 bases remaining between them. The CDR3 loop spans 14 amino acids. The germline V gene encodes CDR1 LNHDA and CDR2 SQIVND (reference sequence).

This chain connects TRBV5-1 to TRBJ2-7; 7 bases are a match to TRBD1. Germline values: CDR1 SGHRS, CDR2 YFSETQ. The J segment lost 2 bases and the V segment lost 4 bases, leaving 6 bases of the junction unmatched. CDR3 length equals 14 residues. The DNA for the CDR3 is TGCGCCAGCAGCATGACAGGGACCACCTACGAGCAGTACTTC. It specifies CASSMTGTTYEQYF.

The rearrangement uses TRBV25-1 and TRBJ2-7, with 7 bases aligning to TRBD1. The CDR3 runs to 15 residues. Germline V CDR1 and CDR2: MGHDK, SYGVNS. Unmatched junction bases numbered 5, after V lost 3 bases and J lost 0 bases. CDR3 DNA: TGTGCCAGCAGTGACCTCAGGGGGAGCTCCTACGAGCAGTACTTC. Amino acid sequence: CASSDLRGSSYEQYF.

This clone has a handful of counts. The chain couples TRBV29-1 to TRBJ2-3; D may be TRBD2 (5 bases). The CDR3 extends over 14 amino acids. Germline CDR1 is SQVTM and CDR2 is ANQGSEA. Trimming removed 6 bases from V and 2 bases from J, with 15 bases in between. In DNA, the CDR3 is TGCAGCGTGGTGCGGCGGGCAGCCACAGATACGCAGTATTTT. Protein: CSVVRRAATDTQYF.

The V and J genes are TRBV9 and TRBJ1-2; TRBD1 aligns across 9 bases. Looked up from germline, CDR1 is SGDLS and CDR2 is YYNGEE. The CDR3 length is 15 residues. J was trimmed by 8 bases and V by 0 bases; bases with no gene match: 8. This CDR3 reads CASSVDSGTGRGYTF. The CDR3 region has the DNA TGTGCCAGCAGCGTAGATTCGGGGACAGGGAGAGGCTACACCTTC.

The chain joins TRBV28 to TRBJ1-2, with TRBD1 identical over 7 bases. Germline V gene data show CDR1 as MDHEN and CDR2 as SYDVKM. CDR3 length equals 14 residues. Losses at the gene ends were 5 bases for V and 6 bases for J; bases not matched to a gene: 9. The CDR3 DNA reads as TGTGCCAGCAGTCAGGGGGTCTTTACGGATGGCTACACCTTC. Protein: CASSQGVFTDGYTF.

The rearrangement links TRBV6-2 or TRBV6-3 to TRBJ1-1; D unclear. The germline CDR1 and CDR2 sequences are MNHEY and SVGEGT. The V and J ends lost 5 bases and 1 base respectively, with 8 bases between them. This CDR3 has 13 residues. CDR3: CASSAQQNTEAFF. In nucleotides, the CDR3 is TGTGCCAGCAGTGCCCAACAGAACACTGAAGCTTTCTTT.

The V and J genes are TRBV7-8 and TRBJ1-2; maybe TRBD1 (5 bases). Per germline, CDR1 SGHVS and CDR2 FQNEAQ. With 5 bases removed from V and 5 bases from J, the gap between germline ends came to 9 bases. The CDR3 contains 12 residues. DNA for the CDR3: TGTGCCAGCAGCCGCGACAGATATGGCTACACCTTC. It specifies CASSRDRYGYTF.

This chain connects TRBV7-2 to TRBJ2-1; 7 bases are shared with TRBD2. V shed 5 bases, J shed 7 bases, and the junction held 8 bases outside the gene matches. Germline V gives CDR1 SGHTA, CDR2 FQGNSA. The CDR3 runs to 14 residues. In DNA form, the CDR3 reads TGTGCCAGCAGCCTACAGCGGGGAAGAAATGAGCAGTTCTTC. It codes for CASSLQRGRNEQFF.

The J gene is TRBJ2-1, the V gene TRBV5-1, with 13 bases matching TRBD2. The CDR3 totals 18 residues. CDR1 SGHRS and CDR2 YFSETQ come from the germline V gene. V dropped 2 bases and J dropped 3; count of bases not matched to a gene: 8. Here the CDR3 reads CASSFGTSGDFNYNEQFF. For the CDR3, the DNA is TGCGCCAGCAGCTTCGGGACTAGCGGGGACTTCAACTACAATGAGCAGTTCTTC.

The rearrangement joins TRBV9 to TRBJ2-7, with unresolved D. Germline assignment: CDR1 SGDLS and CDR2 YYNGEE. The V end lost 3 bases, the J end lost 2 bases, and 12 bases lay between the germline ends. The CDR3 spans 14 residues. CDR3 in amino acids: CASSGVGSTYEQYF. The CDR3 nucleotides read TGTGCCAGCAGCGGCGTCGGGTCTACCTACGAGCAGTACTTC.

The chain joins TRBV11-3 to TRBJ1-4; tentative D call: TRBD1 (5 bases). The V gene's germline CDR1 is SGHNT and CDR2 YENEEA. The CDR3 length is 15 residues. The V end was cut by 1 base, the J end by 3 bases, with 9 bases between. The CDR3 protein is CASSLAGVPNEKLFF. The CDR3 DNA follows: TGTGCCAGCAGCTTAGCGGGGGTTCCTAATGAAAAACTGTTTTTT.

V gene TRBV5-4 combines with J gene TRBJ1-2, with a tentative D call TRBD1 (6 bases). Trimming removed 4 bases at V and 5 bases at J, with 15 bases between. Germline V lookup: CDR1 SGHNT, CDR2 YYREEE (reference sequence). This CDR3 has 14 amino acids. CDR3: CASSLQDRGYGYTF. In DNA, the CDR3 is TGTGCCAGCAGCCTTCAGGACAGAGGGTATGGCTACACCTTC.

Concerning this clone itself: Additional DNA sequences in this sample encode the identical CDR3. This chain joins TRBV6-2 or TRBV6-3 and TRBJ1-5; no reliable D call. V shed 0 bases and J shed 6 bases, with 3 bases lying between them. Germline V gives CDR1 MNHEY, CDR2 SVGEGT. The CDR3 runs to 12 residues. For the CDR3, the DNA is TGTGCCAGCAGTTACTCCCGTCAGCCCCAGCATTTT. The encoded protein is CASSYSRQPQHF.

The chain has TRBV7-7 and TRBJ2-2; D perhaps matches TRBD2 (6 bases). The CDR3 is 15 residues long. V was clipped by 3 bases and J by 1 base, with 9 bases between them. Germline V CDR1 and CDR2: SSHAT, FNYEAQ (reference sequence). CDR3 coding DNA: TGTGCCAGCAGCTTGATGGAGGGGAACACCGGGGAGCTGTTTTTT. Residues: CASSLMEGNTGELFF.

CDR3 bases: TGTGCCAGCAGCAAACAGGGCAAAGCTTTCTTT. Translating it yields CASSKQGKAFF. The chain recombines TRBV2 with TRBJ1-1, with D possibly being TRBD1 (6 bases). This CDR3 comprises 11 residues. Looked up from germline, CDR1 is SNHLY and CDR2 is FYNNEI. Trimming took off 6 bases at V and 9 bases at J, with 11 bases between the two ends. Filled out from reference TRBV2 and TRBJ1-1, the complete variable domain reads EPEVTQTPSHQVTQMGQEVILRCVPISNHLYFYWYRQILGQKVEFLVSFYNNEISEKSEIFDDQFSVERPDGSNFTLKIRSTKLEDSAMYFCASSKQGKAFFGQGTRLTVV.

The chain employs TRBV9 and TRBJ1-6; TRBD1 is a possible D gene (6 bases). The CDR3 length is 14 residues. V lost 3 bases to trimming and J lost 2 bases, with 6 bases between them. Germline V gives CDR1 SGDLS, CDR2 YYNGEE. The CDR3 here is CASSGDTYNSPLHF. CDR3 sequence (DNA): TGTGCCAGCAGCGGGGACACCTATAATTCACCCCTCCACTTT. The full variable domain, rest sourced from reference TRBV9 and TRBJ1-6, is DSGVTQTPKHLITATGQRVTLRCSPRSGDLSVYWYQQSLDQGLQFLIQYYNGEERAKGNILERFSAQQFPDLHSELNLSSLELGDSALYFCASSGDTYNSPLHFGNGTRLTVT.